This T cell receptor (beta chain) was profiled in a study of blood T cell repertoires in COVID-19. TCRdb's copy holds only in-frame clones and misses some; the assay was immunoSEQ multiplex PCR. This sample has around 140,000 clones, with 60% to 85% found just once. Germline V gene data show CDR1 as SGHDN and CDR2 as FVKESK. V was cut by 2 bases and J by 3 bases, with 19 bases left in between. The CDR3 is made up of 17 amino acids. The source material was peripheral blood. The source of this sequence is a man in his fifties or sixties with acute or convalescent COVID-19. The chain links TRBV14 to TRBJ1-1; D is possibly TRBD1 (6 bases). CDR3 in DNA: TGTGCCAGCAGCCAAAGGGAGAGCTGGGGGCTTGACACTGAAGCTTTCTTT. Its translation is CASSQRESWGLDTEAFF.